This T cell receptor beta chain emerged from a study of beta chain features in type 1 diabetes (dated by TCRdb to 2016 to 2019). Context from the whole study: Mean age, gender distribution, total cell number and subset yield did not differ between patients and healthy donors. A total of some 100,000,000 sorted cells were examined across all samples, and a strong correlation was observed between cell number per subset and RNA yield. Naive and central memory subsets were obtained from all 28 donors, but regulatory and stem cell-like memory subsets were isolated from only 8 patients and roughly eight healthy donors. The study compared TCRB repertoires of sorted circulating CD4+ T cell subsets between recently diagnosed type 1 diabetes patients and matched healthy donors.

V lost 5 bases and J lost 0 bases; the stretch between them is 12 bases long. The germline V gene provides CDR1 MGHDK and CDR2 SYGVNS. The CDR3 starts with the cysteine, ends with the phenylalanine, and has 15 residues. The kept DNA is CDR3 alone, 45 bases in frame from the first base. General study outcomes and caveats: Naive, central memory and regulatory TCRB repertoires appeared more similar among patients than among healthy donors. Because small numbers of individuals were included in the HLA sub-analyses, any influence of HLA type on TCRB rearrangement was left unresolved. A moderate but significant shortening of TCRB CDR3 length was observed in type 1 diabetes patients in all four CD4+ subsets. Patients with type 1 diabetes made fewer insertions and deleted more nucleotides at VDJ recombination sites, implying thymic rearrangement abnormalities. Because cDNA was sequenced instead of genomic DNA, activated cells with high expression could be over-represented, although the groups did not differ in activation or CD3 levels. Shorter templates might be favored by PCR, yet because patient and control samples were amplified and corrected together, any such skew would affect both groups equally.

All of the isolated RNA was reverse transcribed with the High Capacity cDNA Reverse Transcription Kit, so expressed TCRB transcripts were sequenced. Deep immunoSEQ sequencing was applied to naive, central memory and regulatory T cell samples, giving an average of about 3.8 million total reads per sample. After sorted cells were lysed in RLT buffer, RNA was extracted with DNase-treated RNeasy Micro or Mini kits, with the choice depending on cell number. Each cell subset was processed on its own to prevent cross-contamination, while patient and healthy donor samples were processed together. Using the immunoSEQ multiplex PCR, TCRB sequences were amplified from cDNA into 87-bp fragments spanning the CDR3 region. Amplicons were sequenced on the Illumina HiSeq platform. Per the source publication's procedure: Synthetic template baselines were used to correct PCR bias computationally, reads within Hamming distance 2 were collapsed together, and singletons that could not be merged were discarded. Reads were aligned to IMGT to assign V, D and J genes, CDR3 length, and insertions or deletions at six rearrangement sites. Within each subset, clonotype counts were normalized to sorted cell number, and only after that were true diversity and Gini coefficients computed with the tcR R package. The overlap coefficient, calculated on TCRB nucleotide sequences, was used to measure repertoire sharing. Held by TCRdb, this immuneACCESS table contains in-frame sequences only and omits some clones. Under half of the omission traces to an unresolved V gene where checked; the cause of the rest is unknown. The DNA gave D and trimming, while V, J and clone size come from that table. A total of over 150,000 clones appear in this sample, 10% of them only once. Roughly 0.45% of the sample goes to the ten largest clones.

Each donor gave one peripheral blood draw, averaging approximately 0.12 L, which was collected into heparinised tubes. Naive, central memory, regulatory and stem cell-like memory CD4+ T cells were sorted on a BD FACSAria II using a panel including CD45RO, CCR7, CD25, CD127, CD95 and CD27. Every sorted population had a purity above 98%. PBMCs were isolated immediately by Lymphoprep density gradient centrifugation and stained directly without culture. To minimize batch effects, samples were stained and sorted in pairs, one healthy donor with one patient per experiment. This clone was counted between two and nine times. Its antigen remains unidentified. There are no base qualities to consult, and no much larger clone falls within one base.

Input material: central memory CD4+ T cells from blood. Recombination joined TRBV25-1 with TRBJ2-3, with the D gene not confidently named. The TCR originated in a man aged 30 to 39 with type 1 diabetes. The sequenced DNA is TGTGCCAGCAGTTCCAGGCCATCTAGCACAGATACGCAGTATTTT. Its protein is CASSSRPSSTDTQYF.